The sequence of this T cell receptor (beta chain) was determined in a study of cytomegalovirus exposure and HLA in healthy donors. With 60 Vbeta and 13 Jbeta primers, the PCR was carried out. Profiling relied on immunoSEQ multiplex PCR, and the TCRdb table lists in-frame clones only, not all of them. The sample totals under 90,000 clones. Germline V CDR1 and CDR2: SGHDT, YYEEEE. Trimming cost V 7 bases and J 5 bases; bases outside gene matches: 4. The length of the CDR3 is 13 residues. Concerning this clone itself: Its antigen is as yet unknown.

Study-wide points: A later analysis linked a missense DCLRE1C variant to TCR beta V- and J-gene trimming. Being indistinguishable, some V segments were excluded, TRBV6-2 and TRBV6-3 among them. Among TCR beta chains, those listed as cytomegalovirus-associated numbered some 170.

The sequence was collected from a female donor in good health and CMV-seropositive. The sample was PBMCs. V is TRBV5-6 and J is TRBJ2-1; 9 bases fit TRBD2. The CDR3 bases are TGTGCCAGCGGTTTAGCGGGGGACAATGAGCAGTTCTTC. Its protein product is CASGLAGDNEQFF.